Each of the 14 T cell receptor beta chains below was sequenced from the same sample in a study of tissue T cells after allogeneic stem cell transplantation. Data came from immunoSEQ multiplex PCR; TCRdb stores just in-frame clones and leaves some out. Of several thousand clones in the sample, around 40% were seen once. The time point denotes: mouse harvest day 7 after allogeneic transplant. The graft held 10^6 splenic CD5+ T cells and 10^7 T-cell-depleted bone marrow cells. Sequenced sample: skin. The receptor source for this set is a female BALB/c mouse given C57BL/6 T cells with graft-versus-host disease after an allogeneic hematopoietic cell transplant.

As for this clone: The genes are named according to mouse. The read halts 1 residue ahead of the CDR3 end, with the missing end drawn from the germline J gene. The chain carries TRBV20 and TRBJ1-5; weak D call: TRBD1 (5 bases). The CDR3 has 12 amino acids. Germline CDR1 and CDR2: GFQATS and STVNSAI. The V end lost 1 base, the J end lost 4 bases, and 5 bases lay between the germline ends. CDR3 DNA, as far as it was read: TGTGGTGCTAGGGGACAGAACCAGGCTCCGCTT. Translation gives CGARGQNQAPL. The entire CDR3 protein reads CGARGQNQAPLF.

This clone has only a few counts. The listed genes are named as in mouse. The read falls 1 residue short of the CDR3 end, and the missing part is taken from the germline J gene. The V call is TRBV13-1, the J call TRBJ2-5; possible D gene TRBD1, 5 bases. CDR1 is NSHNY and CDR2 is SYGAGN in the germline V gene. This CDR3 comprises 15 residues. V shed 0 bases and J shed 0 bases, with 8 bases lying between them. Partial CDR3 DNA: TGTGCCAGCAGTGATGAGGGGTTTAACCAAGACACCCAGTAC. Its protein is CASSDEGFNQDTQY. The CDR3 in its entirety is CASSDEGFNQDTQYF.

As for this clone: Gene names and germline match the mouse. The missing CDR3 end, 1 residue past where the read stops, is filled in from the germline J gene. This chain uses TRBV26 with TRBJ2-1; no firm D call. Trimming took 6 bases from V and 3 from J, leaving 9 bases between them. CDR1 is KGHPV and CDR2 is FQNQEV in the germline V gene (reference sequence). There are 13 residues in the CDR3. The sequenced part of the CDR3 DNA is TGTGCCAGCAGCCCCCTGGTCTATGCTGAGCAGTTC. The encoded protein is CASSPLVYAEQF. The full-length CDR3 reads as CASSPLVYAEQFF.

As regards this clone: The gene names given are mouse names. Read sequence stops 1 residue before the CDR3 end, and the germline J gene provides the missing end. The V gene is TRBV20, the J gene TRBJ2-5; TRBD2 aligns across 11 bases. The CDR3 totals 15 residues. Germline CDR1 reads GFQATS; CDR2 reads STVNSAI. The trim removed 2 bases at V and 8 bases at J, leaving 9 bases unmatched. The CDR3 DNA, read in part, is TGTGGTGCTAGGTCCACTGGGGGGGCGCAGGGCACCCAGTAC. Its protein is CGARSTGGAQGTQY. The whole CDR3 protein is CGARSTGGAQGTQYF.

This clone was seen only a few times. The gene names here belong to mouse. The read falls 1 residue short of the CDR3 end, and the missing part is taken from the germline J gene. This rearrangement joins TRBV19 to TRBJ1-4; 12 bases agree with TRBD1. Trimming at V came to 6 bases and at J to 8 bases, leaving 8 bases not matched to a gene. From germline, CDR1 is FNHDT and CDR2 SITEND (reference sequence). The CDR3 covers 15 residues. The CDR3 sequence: CASTRDRGQGERLFF. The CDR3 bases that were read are TGTGCCAGCACCCGGGACAGGGGGCAGGGAGAAAGATTATTT.

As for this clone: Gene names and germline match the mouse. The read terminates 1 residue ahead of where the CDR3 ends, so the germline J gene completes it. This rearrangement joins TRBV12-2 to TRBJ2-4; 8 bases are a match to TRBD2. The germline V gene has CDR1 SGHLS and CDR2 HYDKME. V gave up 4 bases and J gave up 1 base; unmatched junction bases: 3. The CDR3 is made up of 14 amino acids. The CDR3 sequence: CASSPGLGQNTLYF. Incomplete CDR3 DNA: TGTGCCAGCTCCCCGGGACTGGGTCAAAACACCTTGTAC.

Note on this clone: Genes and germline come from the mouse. This CDR3 is CASSMGVSNTEVFF. The sequenced CDR3 bases are TGTGCCAGCAGTATGGGAGTCTCAAACACAGAAGTCTTC. J is TRBJ1-1 and V is TRBV19; D gene ambiguous. The read gets to within 1 residue of the CDR3 end, and the germline J gene fills in the rest. V dropped 2 bases and J dropped 0 bases, with 8 bases sitting between them. This CDR3 comprises 14 residues. Per the germline V gene, CDR1 is FNHDT and CDR2 is SITEND (reference sequence).

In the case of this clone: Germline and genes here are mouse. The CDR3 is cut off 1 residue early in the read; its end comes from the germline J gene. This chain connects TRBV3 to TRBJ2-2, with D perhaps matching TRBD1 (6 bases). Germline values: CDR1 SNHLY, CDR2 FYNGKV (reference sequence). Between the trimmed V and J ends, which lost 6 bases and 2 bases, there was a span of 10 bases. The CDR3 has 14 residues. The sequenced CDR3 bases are TGTGCCAGCAGGCCAACAGGGAACACCGGGCAGCTCTAC. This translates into CASRPTGNTGQLY. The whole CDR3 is CASRPTGNTGQLYF.

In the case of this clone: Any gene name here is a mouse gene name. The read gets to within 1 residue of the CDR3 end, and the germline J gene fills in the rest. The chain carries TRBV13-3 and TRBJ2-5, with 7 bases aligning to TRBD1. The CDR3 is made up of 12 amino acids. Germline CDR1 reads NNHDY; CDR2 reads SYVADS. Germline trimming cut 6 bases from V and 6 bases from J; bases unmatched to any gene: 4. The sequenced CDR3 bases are TGTGCCAGCACAGGGGGAACGGACACCCAGTAC. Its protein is CASTGGTDTQY. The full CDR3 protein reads CASTGGTDTQYF.

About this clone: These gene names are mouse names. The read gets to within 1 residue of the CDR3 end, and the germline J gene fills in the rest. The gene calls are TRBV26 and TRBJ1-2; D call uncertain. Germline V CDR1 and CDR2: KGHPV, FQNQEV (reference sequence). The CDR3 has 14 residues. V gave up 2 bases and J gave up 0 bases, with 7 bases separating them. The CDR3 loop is CASSLAGPNSDYTF. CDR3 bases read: TGTGCCAGCAGTCTGGCGGGCCCAAACTCCGACTACACC. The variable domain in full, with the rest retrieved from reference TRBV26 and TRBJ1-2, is NSKVIQTPRYLVKGQGQKAKMRCIPEKGHPVVFWYQQNKNNEFKFLINFQNQEVLQQIDMTEKRFSAECPSNSPCSLEIQSSEAGDSALYLCASSLAGPNSDYTFGSGTRLLVI.

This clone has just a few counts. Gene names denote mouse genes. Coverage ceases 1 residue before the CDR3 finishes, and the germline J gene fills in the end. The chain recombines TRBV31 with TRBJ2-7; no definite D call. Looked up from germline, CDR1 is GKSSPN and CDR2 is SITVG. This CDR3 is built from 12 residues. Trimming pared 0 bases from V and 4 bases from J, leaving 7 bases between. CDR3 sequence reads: CAWSLALYEQYF. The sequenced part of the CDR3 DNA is TGTGCCTGGAGTCTAGCTCTGTATGAACAGTAC.

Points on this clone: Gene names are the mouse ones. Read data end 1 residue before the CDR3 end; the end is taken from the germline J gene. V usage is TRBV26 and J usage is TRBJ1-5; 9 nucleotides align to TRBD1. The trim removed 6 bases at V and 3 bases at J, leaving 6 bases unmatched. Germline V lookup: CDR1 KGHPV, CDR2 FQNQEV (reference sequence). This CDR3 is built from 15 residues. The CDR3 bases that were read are TGTGCCAGCAGCCGGACAGGGGAGAGCAACCAGGCTCCGCTT. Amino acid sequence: CASSRTGESNQAPL. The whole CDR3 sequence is CASSRTGESNQAPLF.

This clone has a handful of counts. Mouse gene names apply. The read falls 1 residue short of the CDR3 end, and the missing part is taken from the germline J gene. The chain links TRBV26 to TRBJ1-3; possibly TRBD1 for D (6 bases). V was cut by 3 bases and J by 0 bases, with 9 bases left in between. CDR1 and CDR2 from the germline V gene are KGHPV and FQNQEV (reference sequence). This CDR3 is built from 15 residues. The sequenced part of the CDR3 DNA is TGTGCCAGCAGTCTACAGGGAATTTCTGGAAATACGCTCTAT. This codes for CASSLQGISGNTLY. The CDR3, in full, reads CASSLQGISGNTLYF.

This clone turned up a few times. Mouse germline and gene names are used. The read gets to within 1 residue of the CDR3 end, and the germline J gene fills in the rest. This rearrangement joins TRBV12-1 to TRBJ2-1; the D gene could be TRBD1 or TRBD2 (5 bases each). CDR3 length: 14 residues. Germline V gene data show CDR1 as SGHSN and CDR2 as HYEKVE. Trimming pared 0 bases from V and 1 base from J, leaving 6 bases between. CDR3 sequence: CASSLRDNYAEQFF. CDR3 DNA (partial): TGTGCCAGCTCTCTCAGGGACAACTATGCTGAGCAGTTC.